This T cell receptor beta chain was profiled in a study of beta chain features in type 1 diabetes. Isolated RNA was reverse transcribed in full, so expressed TCRB transcripts were sequenced. TCRdb's copy holds only in-frame clones and misses some; the assay was immunoSEQ multiplex PCR. The sample includes around 330,000 clones, around 10% of them seen just once. Sequenced material: naive CD4+ T cells from blood. The clonotype originates from a woman in her thirties in good health.

CDR3 amino acids: CASSPALLAFTGELFF. In nucleotides, the CDR3 is TGCGCCAGCAGCCCAGCGCTACTAGCCTTCACCGGGGAGCTGTTTTTT. The chain uses TRBV4-1 and TRBJ2-2; the D gene is possibly TRBD2 (6 bases). The germline CDR1 and CDR2 sequences are MGHRA and YSYEKL. The CDR3 totals 16 residues. Trimming stripped 4 bases from V and 4 bases from J, with 16 bases between.